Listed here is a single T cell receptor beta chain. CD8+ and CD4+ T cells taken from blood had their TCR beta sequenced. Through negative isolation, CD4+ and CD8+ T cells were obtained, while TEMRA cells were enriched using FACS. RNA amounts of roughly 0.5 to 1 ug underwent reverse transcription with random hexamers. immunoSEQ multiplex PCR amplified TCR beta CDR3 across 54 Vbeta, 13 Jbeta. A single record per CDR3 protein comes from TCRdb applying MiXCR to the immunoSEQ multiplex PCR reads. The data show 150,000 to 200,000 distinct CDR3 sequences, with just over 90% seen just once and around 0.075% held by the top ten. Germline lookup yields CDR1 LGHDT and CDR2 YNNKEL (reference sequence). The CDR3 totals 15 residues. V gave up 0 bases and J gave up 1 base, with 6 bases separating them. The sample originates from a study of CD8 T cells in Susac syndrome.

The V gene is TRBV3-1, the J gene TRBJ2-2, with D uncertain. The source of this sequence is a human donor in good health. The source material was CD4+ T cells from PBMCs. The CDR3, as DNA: TGTGCCAGCAGCCAAGATCCCCAGAACACCGGGGAGCTGTTTTTT. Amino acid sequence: CASSQDPQNTGELFF.